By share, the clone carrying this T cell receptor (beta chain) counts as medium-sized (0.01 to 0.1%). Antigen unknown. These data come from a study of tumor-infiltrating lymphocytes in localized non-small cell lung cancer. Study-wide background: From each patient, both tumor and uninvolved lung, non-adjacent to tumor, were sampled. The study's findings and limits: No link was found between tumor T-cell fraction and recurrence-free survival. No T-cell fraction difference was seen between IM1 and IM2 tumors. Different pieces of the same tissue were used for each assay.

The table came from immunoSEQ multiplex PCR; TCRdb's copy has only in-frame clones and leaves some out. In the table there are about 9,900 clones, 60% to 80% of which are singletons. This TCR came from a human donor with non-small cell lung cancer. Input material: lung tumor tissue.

As DNA, the CDR3 is TGTGCCAGCAGTTACTCGGTAGGGACCTATGGCTACACCTTC. Protein product: CASSYSVGTYGYTF. This chain uses TRBV6-5 with TRBJ1-2; maybe TRBD1 (5 bases). This CDR3 comprises 14 residues. Trimming pared 0 bases from V and 4 bases from J, leaving 9 bases between. Germline V gene sequence: CDR1 MNHEY, CDR2 SVGAGI.